Listed here is a single T cell receptor (beta chain). Its antigen target is currently unknown. One base away there is no much larger clone; base qualities are not given. The data are from a study of blood T cell repertoires in COVID-19 (TCRdb year 2020). With respect to the entire study: The collaborator samples originated in the United States, Italy and Spain and spanned the acute and convalescent phases of COVID-19. The prospective study material was composed of cDNA or gDNA derived from T cells, B-cell-depleted T cells, or PBMCs. Subjects who had been exposed to COVID-19, were actively infected with it, or had recovered from it provided the deeply sampled blood TCRbeta repertoires that made up the dataset. The repertoires were made available in a free public database intended to serve as a resource for research on the immune response to SARS-CoV-2. Samples came from the ongoing ImmuneRACE study (first 160 participants) plus 1,254 subjects from 6 global collaborators. Nearly every sample came with metadata listing a de-identified subject ID, COVID-19 status, age in years and sex. Where HLA class I and class II types were available, the types were taken from metadata supplied by the sample provider, not from assay-based typing. What the research found in general, with its limitations: The quantity of clinical and demographic metadata differed by source and by participant and was supplied without curation.

Another Seattle source contributed samples from volunteer blood donors who had recovered from COVID-19. Whole blood was collected in K2EDTA tubes by collaborating institutions according to the institutions' own protocols. Collaborator samples were shipped for TCRbeta analysis as frozen whole blood, isolated PBMCs, or DNA extracted from either sample type. TCRbeta CDR3 regions were amplified from genomic DNA using the immunoSEQ Assay, a bias-controlled multiplex PCR. As for how the authors treated the data: The number of nucleated cells in each sample was estimated from the amplification of reference gene primers within the assay. To quantify the absolute abundance of each unique TCRbeta CDR3 rearrangement, sequence reads were collapsed and filtered. Productive Simpson clonality was computed per sample as the square root of Simpson's diversity index over productive rearrangements. Drawn from immuneACCESS, this table holds only the in-frame rearrangements with V and J called that TCRdb kept. Clones are partly lost; checked studies trace under half to an unresolved V gene and leave the rest unexplained. That table gives V, J and clone size, and the DNA gave D and trimming. This sample lists about 230,000 clones; more than 65% were detected once. The top ten constitute about 1.5% of the sample.

CDR1 is given as MNHNS and CDR2 as SASEGT, both from the germline V gene. The CDR3 sequence holds 12 residues, the cysteine and phenylalanine included. CDR3 DNA only is kept here, 36 bases in frame from base 1. Trimming removed 8 bases from V and 6 bases from J; the gene matches leave 3 bases unexplained. The sequencing sample was made of peripheral blood. The sequence derives from a woman in her 40s who had recovered from COVID-19. The chain is assembled from TRBV6-1 and TRBJ1-5; 8 bases in the junction line up with TRBD1. The sequence in DNA is TGTGCCAGCTCGACAGGGGCTCAGCCCCAGCATTTT. It translates to CASSTGAQPQHF.